Reported below is one T cell receptor (beta chain). This record belongs to a study of control samples from healthy donors and cancer patients. The CDR3 runs 15 residues. CDR1 is MNHEY and CDR2 is SVGAGI in the germline V gene. V was trimmed by 0 bases and J by 3 bases, leaving 12 bases between them. Measured with immunoSEQ multiplex PCR; TCRdb has only the in-frame clones, and not every one. The table lists some 64,000 clones, 90% of them singletons. The chain links TRBV6-5 to TRBJ2-7; unclear D gene. Sequencing was carried out using PBMCs. The receptor comes from a woman aged 45-65 years with colorectal cancer. CDR3 coding DNA: TGTGCCAGCAGTTACTCCTCGGCGGCAGACTACGAGCAGTACTTC. This sequence encodes CASSYSSAADYEQYF.